The 7 T cell receptor beta chains in this list originate from one sample, sequenced in a study of T-cell reconstitution after alpha-beta-depleted transplantation in children. For TCRbeta, the library was prepared with unique molecular identifiers. One entry per CDR3 protein, called by TCRdb with MiXCR from the PCR reads. The data hold about 300,000 distinct CDR3 sequences, with about 9.5% observed a single time. The specimen was PBMCs, collected before TCRalphabeta/CD19-depleted stem cell transplant. The receptors stem from a boy in the first two years of life with acute myeloid leukemia, due to receive a stem cell transplant.

This clonotype came up a few times. The rearrangement uses TRBV20-1 and TRBJ1-6; perhaps TRBD1 as D (6 bases). Trimming took off 1 base at V and 0 bases at J, with 13 bases between the two ends. CDR3 length: 17 residues. CDR1 and CDR2 (germline): DFQATT, SNEGSKA (reference sequence). The chain's CDR3 is CSARVDRTSSYNSPLHF. Written as DNA, the CDR3 is TGCAGTGCTAGAGTCGACAGGACGAGCTCCTATAATTCACCCCTCCACTTT.

In regard to this clonotype: The conserved phenylalanine or tryptophan is not found at the CDR3 terminus, so this likely reflects a read error. V is TRBV29-1 and J is TRBJ2-3, with TRBD2 matching over 11 bases. CDR3 size: 14 residues. The J segment lost 2 bases and the V segment lost 7 bases, leaving 5 bases of the junction unmatched. Germline-derived CDR1 and CDR2 are SQVTM and ANQGSEA. The CDR3 nucleotides are TGCAGCGGTAGACTAGCGGGGAACACAGATACGCAGTATCTT. Translated, it gives CSGRLAGNTDTQYL.

Comments on this clonotype: This may be a read error, as it is one base from a much larger clone. V usage is TRBV4-3 and J usage is TRBJ1-1; D gene uncertain. The CDR3 runs to 15 residues. The V gene's germline CDR1 is LGHNA and CDR2 YSLEER. The V and J ends lost 1 base and 4 bases respectively, with 13 bases between them. CDR3 DNA sequence: TGCGCCAGCAGCCAAGGGCTCCCGGCGGCCACTGAAGCTTTCTTT. Translated, it gives CASSQGLPAATEAFF.

Ten or more counts support this clonotype. The chain has TRBV10-3 and TRBJ2-6; 12 bases are a match to TRBD1. The germline gives CDR1 ENHRY, CDR2 SYGVKD. CDR3 length: 19 amino acids. The V gene end was trimmed by 8 bases and the J gene end by 4 bases; junction bases not matched to a gene: 15. CDR3 sequence reads: CAIGNSGQGALVGANVLTF. CDR3 sequence (DNA): TGTGCCATCGGGAACTCGGGACAGGGGGCCCTGGTAGGGGCCAACGTCCTGACTTTC.

This clonotype was counted many times. The chain is built from TRBV7-9 and TRBJ2-7; D unclear. The V end lost 2 bases, the J end lost 4 bases, and 12 bases lay between the germline ends. The CDR3 runs 14 residues. CDR1 is SEHNR and CDR2 is FQNEAQ in the germline V gene (reference sequence). CDR3 in amino acids: CASSLTGPIYEQYF. CDR3 coding DNA: TGTGCCAGCAGCTTAACTGGGCCGATTTACGAGCAGTACTTC.

This clonotype was seen at least ten times. This CDR3 reads CASSLEWLFQGAPGGYTF. CDR3 sequence (DNA): TGCGCCAGCAGCTTGGAATGGTTGTTCCAGGGGGCGCCCGGAGGCTACACCTTC. V and J are TRBV5-1 and TRBJ1-2; TRBD1 matches 8 bases. Per germline, CDR1 SGHRS and CDR2 YFSETQ. The CDR3 spans 18 residues. V dropped 0 bases and J dropped 8; count of bases not matched to a gene: 18.

V is TRBV15 and J is TRBJ1-1, with D tentatively TRBD1 (5 bases). Trimming took 0 bases from V and 2 from J, leaving 7 bases between them. Germline CDR1 reads LNHNV; CDR2 reads YYDKDF (reference sequence). The CDR3 runs 14 residues. CDR3 bases: TGTGCCACCAGCAGAGATCAGGGAAACACTGAAGCTTTCTTT. It codes for CATSRDQGNTEAFF.